Sequencing of this T cell receptor beta chain was carried out in a study of control samples from healthy donors and cancer patients. The CDR3 is made up of 15 amino acids. The germline V gene encodes CDR1 ENHRY and CDR2 SYGVKD. Trimming shortened V by 6 bases and J by 6 bases, and 18 bases separated the two germline ends. The method was immunoSEQ multiplex PCR; TCRdb's version includes in-frame clones alone and lacks a portion of them. Found here are some 70,000 clones, 83% of them singletons; the top ten hold about 15%. The specimen sequenced was blood. The clonotype was recovered from a man aged 60 to 75 in good health. This rearrangement joins TRBV10-3 to TRBJ2-1; tentatively, D is TRBD1 (6 bases). The CDR3 is CAIRNTDRFLNEQFF. CDR3 DNA: TGTGCCATCAGGAACACTGACAGGTTCCTCAATGAGCAGTTCTTC.